This TCR beta chain was retrieved from a study of Tregs in tolerant kidney transplant recipients. Clones were sequenced by immunoSEQ multiplex PCR, and TCRdb holds only the in-frame ones, with some missing. The data show around 11,000 clones, with under 95% seen just once and around 6% held by the top ten. The germline CDR1 and CDR2 sequences are SGHNT and YYREEE (reference sequence). The V and J ends lost 1 base and 8 bases, in that order; junction bases with no gene match: 6. This CDR3 is 15 amino acids long. Concerning this clone: Its antigen remains unknown.

The origin of this receptor is a human patient who received a combined kidney and bone marrow transplant. Sample: Tregs from blood cultured with allogeneic cells, taken before the transplant. The chain has TRBV5-4 and TRBJ1-4; 9 bases agree with TRBD1. The DNA of the CDR3 is TGTGCCAGCAGCTTGTTGGGGACAGGGCGCGAAAAACTGTTTTTT. As protein: CASSLLGTGREKLFF.